These 10 T cell receptor beta chains came from one sample sequenced in a study of CXCR3-negative and CXCR3-positive naive CD8 T cells (dated by TCRdb to about 2019). Sequencing used a NextSeq 550. The Human TCR Profiling Kit (MiLaboratory) was used to make UMI-labeled 5' RACE TRB cDNA libraries. One entry per CDR3 protein sequence results from the TCRdb reprocessing of the reads, with DNA left out. This sample's listing comprises 38,000 or so distinct CDR3 sequences. The ten largest clones represent about 2% of the sample. What was sequenced was naive CXCR3- CD8+ T cells from blood. Reading the label with the study, this specimen's cell subset or site is: CD45RO-CCR7+CD27+CD95- naive CD8+ T cells lacking CXCR3 (TNR3-). These receptor sequences come from a human donor in good health. Some clones in this sample may be carry-over from other donors' samples.

V and J are TRBV30 and TRBJ2-2; TCRdb's assignment of TRBD1 cannot be checked, as there is no DNA. The germline CDR1 and CDR2 sequences are GTSNPN and SVGIG (reference sequence). CDR3 length: 16 residues. The CDR3 sequence: CAWSDPPGQGTGELFF.

The chain is built from TRBV10-1 and TRBJ1-4. The CDR3 has 15 amino acids. Germline-derived CDR1 and CDR2 are WNHNN and SYGVQD (reference sequence). Here the CDR3 reads CASRDGRRPNEKLFF.

V and J are TRBV21-1 and TRBJ2-7; TCRdb indicates TRBD1, and absent DNA this call remains unverified. TRBV21-1 is annotated as a pseudogene. The CDR3 contains 16 residues. The CDR3 region is CASSKAGSDNSYEQYF.

V and J are TRBV18 and TRBJ2-3. The CDR3 has 13 amino acids. Germline CDR1 and CDR2: KGHSH and LQKENI. CDR3: CASSALPEDTQYF.

This chain joins TRBV20-1 and TRBJ2-7; TCRdb indicates TRBD1, and absent DNA this call remains unverified. CDR1 is DFQATT, CDR2 SNEGSKA, per germline (reference sequence). The CDR3 runs to 13 residues. CDR3 protein: CSAPDREGREQYF.

The chain employs TRBV29-1 and TRBJ1-2. This CDR3 comprises 14 residues. Germline V gene sequence: CDR1 SQVTM, CDR2 ANQGSEA. CDR3 residues: CSVEDLTYLYGYTF.

The V and J genes are TRBV25-1 and TRBJ1-1; TCRdb selects TRBD1, and the lack of DNA leaves this call unchecked. The germline V gene has CDR1 MGHDK and CDR2 SYGVNS. This CDR3 is built from 13 residues. The CDR3 loop is CASRPVGHPEAFF.

The chain employs TRBV15 and TRBJ2-1; the TCRdb D gene call, TRBD1, has no DNA to confirm it. The CDR3 spans 14 residues. CDR1 is LNHNV and CDR2 is YYDKDF in the germline V gene (reference sequence). The CDR3 protein is CATSRDRGGDEQFF.

The chain combines TRBV5-1 with TRBJ2-6; TCRdb returns TRBD1, unconfirmable since there is no DNA. The CDR3 extends over 20 amino acids. In germline, CDR1 is SGHRS, CDR2 YFSETQ. CDR3 in amino acids: CASTSTNSDRAVFGANVLTF. The full variable domain, in which reference TRBV5-1 and TRBJ2-6 provide the parts outside the CDR3, is KAGVTQTPRYLIKTRGQQVTLSCSPISGHRSVSWYQQTPGQGLQFLFEYFSETQRNKGNFPGRFSGRQFSNSRSEMNVSTLELGDSALYLCASTSTNSDRAVFGANVLTFGAGSRLTVL.

The chain joins TRBV28 to TRBJ1-5; TCRdb proposes TRBD1, but this gene call is untestable without DNA. The CDR3 extends over 16 amino acids. Germline V CDR1 and CDR2: MDHEN, SYDVKM. The CDR3 sequence is CASSGPGQGFRQPQHF.